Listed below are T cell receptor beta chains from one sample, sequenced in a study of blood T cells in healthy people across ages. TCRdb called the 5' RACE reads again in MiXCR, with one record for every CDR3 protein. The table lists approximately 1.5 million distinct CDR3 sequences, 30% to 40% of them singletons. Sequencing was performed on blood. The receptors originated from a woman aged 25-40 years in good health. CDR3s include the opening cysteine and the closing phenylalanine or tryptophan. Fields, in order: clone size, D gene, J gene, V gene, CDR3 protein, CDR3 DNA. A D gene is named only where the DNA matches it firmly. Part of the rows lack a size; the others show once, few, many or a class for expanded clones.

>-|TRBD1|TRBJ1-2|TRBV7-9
CASSSTGQGAFYGYTF
TGTGCCAGCAGCTCTACGGGACAGGGGGCATTCTATGGCTACACCTTC
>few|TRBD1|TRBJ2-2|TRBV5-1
CASSSGQGAPGELFF
TGCGCCAGCAGCTCTGGTCAGGGGGCCCCCGGGGAGCTGTTTTTT
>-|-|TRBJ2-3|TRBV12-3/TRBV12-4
CASSSSLHTQYF
TGTGCCAGCAGTTCAAGCCTCCATACGCAGTATTTT
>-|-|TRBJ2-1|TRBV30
CAALGPLKQFF
TGTGCCGCATTGGGACCTTTAAAGCAGTTCTTC
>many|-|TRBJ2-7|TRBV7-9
CASSSKGLLYEQYF
TGTGCCAGCAGCTCCAAGGGCCTACTCTACGAGCAGTACTTC
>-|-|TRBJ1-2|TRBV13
CASSTKGQAYGYTF
TGTGCCAGCAGCACCAAGGGTCAAGCTTATGGCTACACCTTC
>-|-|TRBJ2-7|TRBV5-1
CASSLVVGPAYEQYF
TGCGCCAGCAGCTTGGTTGTGGGGCCAGCCTACGAGCAGTACTTC
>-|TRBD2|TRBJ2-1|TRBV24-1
CATSDFLAGAYNEQFF
TGTGCCACCAGTGATTTTCTAGCGGGAGCCTACAATGAGCAGTTCTTC
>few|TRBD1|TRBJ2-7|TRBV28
CASSYGTGEYEQYF
TGTGCCAGCAGTTACGGGACAGGGGAATACGAGCAGTACTTC
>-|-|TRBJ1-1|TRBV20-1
CSARDLSGAEPEAFF
TGCAGTGCTAGAGATCTCTCCGGGGCCGAGCCTGAAGCTTTCTTT
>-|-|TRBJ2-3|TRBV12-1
CASSSGARRTDTQYF
TGTGCCAGCAGCTCAGGGGCGAGGAGGACAGATACGCAGTATTTT
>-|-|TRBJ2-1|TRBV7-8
CASSLVTAGEQFF
TGTGCCAGCAGCTTAGTGACAGCTGGTGAGCAGTTCTTC
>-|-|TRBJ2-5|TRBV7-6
CASSFSSRDGGGETQYF
TGTGCCAGCAGCTTTTCCTCCCGGGACGGGGGAGGCGAGACCCAGTACTTC
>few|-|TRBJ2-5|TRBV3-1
CASSQGWGGETQYF
TGTGCCAGCAGCCAAGGTTGGGGAGGAGAGACCCAGTACTTC
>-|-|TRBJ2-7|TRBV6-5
CASSLGEAGFEQYF
TGCGCCAGCAGCCTAGGGGAAGCCGGGTTTGAGCAGTACTTC
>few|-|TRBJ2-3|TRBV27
CASSSGVYTQYF
TGTGCCAGCAGTTCCGGGGTTTATACGCAGTATTTT
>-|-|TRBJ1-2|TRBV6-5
CASKTVNYGYTF
TGTGCCAGCAAGACAGTAAACTATGGCTACACCTTC
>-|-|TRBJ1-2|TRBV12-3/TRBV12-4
CASSSLAETGPGSDGYTF
TGTGCCAGCAGTTCCCTCGCCGAGACAGGACCAGGGTCTGATGGCTACACCTTC
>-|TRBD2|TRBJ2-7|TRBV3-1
CASSQDQAGAGIKSAYEQYF
TGTGCCAGCAGCCAAGATCAGGCGGGAGCAGGGATTAAGAGCGCCTACGAGCAGTACTTC
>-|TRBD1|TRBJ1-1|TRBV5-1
CASRWTGGDTEAFF
TGCGCCAGCAGATGGACAGGGGGTGACACTGAAGCTTTCTTT
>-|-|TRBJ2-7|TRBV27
CASSISGPSYEQYF
TGTGCCAGCAGCATTAGCGGTCCCTCCTACGAGCAGTACTTC
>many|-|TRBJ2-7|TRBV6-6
CASSPLASYEQYF
TGTGCCAGCAGCCCCCTGGCCAGCTACGAGCAGTACTTC
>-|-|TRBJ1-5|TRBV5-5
CASSRQPQHF
TGTGCCAGCAGCCGGCAGCCCCAGCATTTT
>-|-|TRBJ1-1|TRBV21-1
CASSKGQGDITPTCAEAFF
TGTGCCAGCAGCAAAGGGCAGGGGGACATAACGCCAACATGCGCTGAAGCTTTCTTT
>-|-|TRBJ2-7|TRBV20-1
CSANGQHYEQYF
TGCAGTGCTAACGGACAGCACTACGAGCAGTACTTC
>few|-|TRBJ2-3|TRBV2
CASSENPDTQYF
TGTGCCAGCAGTGAAAATCCAGATACGCAGTATTTT
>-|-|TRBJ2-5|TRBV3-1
CASSQSGGQQETQYF
TGTGCCAGCAGCCAATCTGGGGGGCAACAAGAGACCCAGTACTTC
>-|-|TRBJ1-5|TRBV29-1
CSVVGMEDQPQHF
TGCAGCGTTGTTGGGATGGAGGATCAGCCCCAGCATTTT
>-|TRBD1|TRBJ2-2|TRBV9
CASSVESAGGLGELFF
TGTGCCAGCAGCGTAGAGTCGGCAGGGGGCCTCGGGGAGCTGTTTTTT
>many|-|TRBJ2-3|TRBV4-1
CASSQVGDTQYF
TGTGCCAGCAGCCAAGTTGGGGATACGCAGTATTTT
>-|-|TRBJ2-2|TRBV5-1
CASEPQDTGELFF
TGCGCCAGCGAACCCCAGGACACCGGGGAGCTGTTTTTT
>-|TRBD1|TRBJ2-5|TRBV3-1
CASSRGQEGEQYF
TGTGCCAGCAGCCGGGGACAGGAGGGAGAGCAGTACTTC
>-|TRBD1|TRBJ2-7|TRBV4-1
CASSQDRTGLSEQYF
TGCGCCAGCAGCCAAGATAGGACAGGGTTAAGCGAGCAGTACTTC
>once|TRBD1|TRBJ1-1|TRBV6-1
CANRAGQEEAFF
TGTGCCAACAGAGCAGGACAGGAGGAAGCTTTCTTT
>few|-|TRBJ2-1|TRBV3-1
CASSRIAGPARGEQFF
TGTGCCAGCAGCCGCATAGCCGGACCGGCCAGGGGTGAGCAGTTCTTC
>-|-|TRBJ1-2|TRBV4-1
CASSQEVRGPYGYTF
TGCGCCAGCAGCCAAGAAGTAAGGGGACCCTATGGCTACACCTTC
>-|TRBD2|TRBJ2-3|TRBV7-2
CASSRQRGNTDTQYF
TGTGCCAGCAGCCGACAGCGGGGGAACACAGATACGCAGTATTTT
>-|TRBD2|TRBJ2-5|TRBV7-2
CAGRVSGGSRTQYF
TGTGCCGGCCGGGTTAGCGGGGGCTCTAGGACCCAGTACTTC
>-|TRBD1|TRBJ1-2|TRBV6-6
CASSYSGDTGDYGYTF
TGTGCCAGCAGTTACTCGGGAGATACAGGGGACTATGGCTACACCTTC
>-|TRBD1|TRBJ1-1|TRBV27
CASSLIGQENTEAFF
TGTGCCAGCAGTTTAATCGGACAGGAGAACACTGAAGCTTTCTTT
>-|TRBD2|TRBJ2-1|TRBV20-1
CSAISGRNRNELFF
TGCAGTGCTATTAGCGGGAGGAATAGGAATGAGCTGTTCTTC
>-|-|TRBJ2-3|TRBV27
CASSYGVTSTDTQYF
TGTGCCAGCAGTTACGGGGTAACTAGCACAGATACGCAGTATTTT
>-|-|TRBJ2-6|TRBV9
CASSPRGNVGSGANVLTF
TGTGCCAGCAGCCCTAGGGGGAATGTGGGCTCTGGGGCCAACGTCCTGACTTTC
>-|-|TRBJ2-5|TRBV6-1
CASSERLRETQYF
TGTGCCAGCAGTGAGAGATTGCGGGAGACCCAGTACTTC
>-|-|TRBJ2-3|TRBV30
CAWSVGQGLTDTQYF
TGTGCCTGGAGTGTAGGGCAGGGCCTCACAGATACGCAGTATTTT